What follows are 6 T cell receptor beta chains derived from one specimen sequenced in a study of blood T cell repertoires in COVID-19. The repertoire was sequenced with immunoSEQ multiplex PCR; TCRdb's copy has only in-frame clones and lacks some. This sample yields 120,000 or so clones, of which around 86% are seen a single time; roughly 30% belongs to the top ten. The source material was peripheral blood. These TCRs come from a woman of 80 years or more with acute or convalescent COVID-19.

This clone was counted only a few times. This CDR3 is also generated by other DNA sequences in the sample. The V gene is TRBV2, the J gene TRBJ2-3; TRBD1 agrees at 9 bases. This CDR3 is built from 14 residues. Germline-derived CDR1 and CDR2 are SNHLY and FYNNEI. With V trimmed by 6 bases and J by 1 base, 2 bases remained unmatched. DNA of the CDR3: TGTGCCAGCAGCCGGGACAGGGGCACAGATACGCAGTATTTT. This gives the protein CASSRDRGTDTQYF.

This chain connects TRBV18 to TRBJ1-2; TRBD1 agrees at 8 bases. Germline V gene data show CDR1 as KGHSH and CDR2 as LQKENI. Trimming cost V 3 bases and J 6 bases; bases outside gene matches: 6. This CDR3 spans 14 amino acids. CDR3 sequence: CASSPGTGGHGYTF. The CDR3 region has the DNA TGTGCCAGCTCACCGGGGACAGGCGGACATGGCTACACCTTC.

This chain connects TRBV19 to TRBJ2-1; D is possibly TRBD1 (7 bases). V was cut by 7 bases and J by 7 bases, with 17 bases left in between. Germline V lookup: CDR1 LNHDA, CDR2 SQIVND (reference sequence). This CDR3 region has 14 residues. The CDR3 DNA reads as TGTGCCAGTACCTCAAAGGGGGCGGGGAATGAGCAGTTCTTC. This gives the protein CASTSKGAGNEQFF.

The J gene is TRBJ2-3, the V gene TRBV5-1; 7 bases agree with TRBD2. V was clipped by 3 bases and J by 6 bases; unmatched bases: 7. The CDR3 sequence is 14 residues long. Germline V gives CDR1 SGHRS, CDR2 YFSETQ. CDR3 protein: CASSSPGGEDTQYF. CDR3 DNA sequence: TGCGCCAGCAGCTCCCCGGGGGGTGAGGATACGCAGTATTTT.

This rearrangement joins TRBV5-1 to TRBJ1-1, with no clear D. Germline V gene lookup returns CDR1 SGHRS and CDR2 YFSETQ. The germline V and J ends were trimmed by 0 bases and 2 bases, with 5 bases remaining between them. This CDR3 has 13 amino acids. CDR3 bases: TGCGCCAGCAGCTTGGGAGGCAACACTGAAGCTTTCTTT. Encoded protein: CASSLGGNTEAFF.

The chain joins TRBV2 to TRBJ2-1; 8 bases match TRBD2. V lost 5 bases, J lost 9 bases, and 6 bases stayed unmatched. Germline V CDR1 and CDR2: SNHLY, FYNNEI. This CDR3 has 13 amino acids. The CDR3 loop reads CASSIGLAGEQFF. The CDR3 coding sequence is TGTGCCAGCAGTATAGGACTAGCCGGTGAGCAGTTCTTC.